A single sample is the source of the 25 T cell receptor beta chains below, sequenced in a study of breast tumors, draining lymph nodes, adjacent tissues. TCRdb reanalysed the multiplex PCR reads using MiXCR and keeps one entry per CDR3 protein. The table has about 300,000 distinct CDR3 sequences, around 30% seen once. Samples came from axillary lymph nodes draining the breast cancer. Input material: axillary lymph node tissue. Receptors were obtained from a female donor with breast cancer. Some clones in this sample may be carry-over from other donors' samples.

Notes on this clonotype: One junction end does not reproduce the germline sequence, and a read error may be involved. The chain is built from TRBV6-5 and TRBJ2-1; TRBD1 agrees at 8 bases. CDR1 and CDR2 from the germline V gene are MNHEY and SVGAGI. This CDR3 is 14 amino acids long. The DNA for the CDR3 is TGTGCCAGCGCTCCCGGGACAGGTAAACACCTAGTCCTCTTC. Its protein product is CASAPGTGKHLVLF.

There are many counts of this clonotype. The chain recombines TRBV3-1 with TRBJ1-6; TRBD1 matches at 7 bases. Trimming at V came to 6 bases and at J to 7 bases, leaving 6 bases not matched to a gene. The germline V gene encodes CDR1 LGHDT and CDR2 YNNKEL (reference sequence). CDR3 length: 14 amino acids. CDR3 nucleotide sequence: TGTGCCAGCAGGCGGGACAGCAGAAATTCACCCCTCCACTTT. It translates to CASRRDSRNSPLHF.

The rearrangement uses TRBV3-1 and TRBJ1-5; no reliable D call. This CDR3 has 14 residues. Trimming took 4 bases from V and 7 from J, leaving 14 bases between them. Germline V CDR1 and CDR2: LGHDT, YNNKEL (reference sequence). The CDR3, as DNA: TGTGCCAGCAGCCCGGGCCCGAGGAGCCAGCCCCAGCATTTT. It is translated as CASSPGPRSQPQHF.

The J gene is TRBJ2-3, the V gene TRBV29-1; a possible D gene is TRBD1 (7 bases). This CDR3 has 17 amino acids. The ends were cut back, 3 bases at V and 3 bases at J, with 22 bases in the middle. Germline CDR1 SQVTM, CDR2 ANQGSEA. The CDR3 is CSVEGRDSGYLTDTQYF. DNA for the CDR3: TGCAGCGTTGAGGGACGGGACAGCGGGTACCTTACAGATACGCAGTATTTT.

CDR3 in DNA: TGTGCCAGCAGGCACAGCCCCCTGAACACTGAAGCTTTCTTT. Translated, it gives CASRHSPLNTEAFF. The chain employs TRBV12-3 or TRBV12-4 and TRBJ1-1, with D unresolved. V gave up 6 bases and J gave up 0 bases, with 11 bases separating them. The CDR3 is 14 residues long.

This clonotype appeared many times. J is TRBJ1-4 and V is TRBV4-3; the match to TRBD1 covers 8 bases. V was pared by 4 bases and J by 4 bases, with 5 bases of the junction left unmatched. Germline-derived CDR1 and CDR2 are LGHNA and YSLEER. This CDR3 is built from 15 residues. The CDR3 bases are TGCGCCAGCAGCCCTACGACAGGGGTTAATGAAAAACTGTTTTTT. It encodes CASSPTTGVNEKLFF.

This clonotype was counted many times. The rearrangement uses TRBV20-1 and TRBJ2-7, with 15 bases matching TRBD2. CDR3 length: 16 amino acids. Germline V CDR1 and CDR2: DFQATT, SNEGSKA (reference sequence). The V and J ends lost 5 bases and 6 bases, in that order; junction bases with no gene match: 11. The CDR3 coding sequence is TGCAGTGCTGGGTATCAAAGGGGACTAGCGGGAGGCGAGCAGTACTTC. It codes for CSAGYQRGLAGGEQYF.

The rearrangement joins TRBV6-6 to TRBJ2-3; unclear D gene. The CDR3 is made up of 14 amino acids. V dropped 6 bases and J dropped 3 bases, with 13 bases sitting between them. Germline V lookup: CDR1 MNHNY, CDR2 SVGAGI (reference sequence). CDR3 sequence (DNA): TGTGCCAGCAGACATGCCAACCCTACAGATACGCAGTATTTT. As protein: CASRHANPTDTQYF.

Comments on this clonotype: Since a much larger clone is just one base distant, this may be a read error. In this CDR3 the conserved last residue, phenylalanine or tryptophan, is missing, so a read error is likely. The chain employs TRBV4-2 and TRBJ2-7, with D perhaps TRBD1 (6 bases). Germline assignment: CDR1 LGHNA and CDR2 YNFKEQ. The CDR3 extends over 14 amino acids. V lost 5 bases and J lost 5, with 16 bases in between. The CDR3 sequence is CASSSPNRADEQYL. CDR3 DNA sequence: TGTGCCAGCAGCTCCCCCAACAGGGCGGACGAGCAGTACCTC.

In this sample, this clonotype turned up many times. The chain has TRBV19 and TRBJ2-7, with 7 bases fitting TRBD1. Per germline, CDR1 LNHDA and CDR2 SQIVND (reference sequence). V lost 5 bases to trimming and J lost 2 bases; unmatched junction nucleotides: 9. The CDR3 extends over 15 amino acids. In DNA form, the CDR3 reads TGTGCCAGTAGTTTTTCCGGACAGGCCGCCTACGAGCAGTACTTC. It yields the protein CASSFSGQAAYEQYF.

As for this clonotype: A read error may explain this, as a much larger clone is one base away. The CDR3 ends on some other residue instead of the conserved phenylalanine or tryptophan, so this is likely a read error. The J gene is TRBJ2-3, the V gene TRBV19; 11 bases line up with TRBD2. Trimming took 6 bases from V and 3 from J; bases not matched to a gene: 8. This CDR3 is 16 amino acids long. Germline loops: CDR1 LNHDA, CDR2 SQIVND (reference sequence). This chain's CDR3 is CASSKIAGGLTDTQYS. CDR3 in DNA: TGTGCCAGTAGCAAAATAGCGGGAGGGCTGACAGATACGCAGTATTCT.

With regard to this clonotype: A much larger clone lies one base from this, so it may be a read error. This sequence joins TRBV5-1 and TRBJ1-5, with 10 bases that match TRBD1. Germline V gene sequence: CDR1 SGHRS, CDR2 YFSETQ. The V segment lost 4 bases and the J segment 4 bases; nucleotides outside the gene matches: 8. The CDR3 has 16 residues. The CDR3 DNA follows: TGCGCCAGCAGCCGGAGACAGGGGGCGTATAATCAGCCCCAGCATTTT. It is translated as CASSRRQGAYNQPQHF. Combining the CDR3 with reference TRBV5-1 and TRBJ1-5 gives the whole variable domain KAGVTQTPRYLIKTRGQQVTLSCSPISGHRSVSWYQQTPGQGLQFLFEYFSETQRNKGNFPGRFSGRQFSNSRSEMNVSTLELGDSALYLCASSRRQGAYNQPQHFGDGTRLSIL.

This clonotype was detected ten times or more. The chain's CDR3 is CASSQDVEQYF. The CDR3 DNA reads as TGTGCCAGCAGCCAAGATGTTGAGCAGTACTTC. This chain links TRBV3-1 with TRBJ2-7; unclear D gene. The CDR3 length is 11 residues. The V end lost 0 bases, the J end lost 7 bases, and 4 bases lay between the germline ends. Germline loops: CDR1 LGHDT, CDR2 YNNKEL (reference sequence).

In its sample, this clonotype was seen many times. The gene calls are TRBV12-3 or TRBV12-4 and TRBJ2-3, with unresolved D. This CDR3 is 15 amino acids long. Trimming pared 3 bases from V and 2 bases from J, leaving 12 bases between. The CDR3 loop reads CASSLGRSSTDTQYF. CDR3 in DNA: TGTGCCAGCAGTTTGGGTAGGAGTTCCACAGATACGCAGTATTTT.

This clonotype was recorded many times. DNA for the CDR3: TGTGCCAGCAGCGTAGGCGGATATAACGAGCAGTACTTC. This gives the protein CASSVGGYNEQYF. V gene TRBV9 combines with J gene TRBJ2-7; D gene ambiguous. Trimming pared 0 bases from V and 5 bases from J, leaving 9 bases between. CDR3 size: 13 residues. CDR1 is SGDLS, CDR2 YYNGEE, per germline.

This clonotype turned up a few times. Mismatch with germline at one junction end may stem from a read error. The chain links TRBV20-1 to TRBJ2-7, with a weak D call TRBD1 (6 bases). CDR3 size: 13 residues. Germline V lookup: CDR1 DFQATT, CDR2 SNEGSKA (reference sequence). DNA of the CDR3: TGCAGTGCCCTGAAAGACAGGACCTACGCGCAGTACTTC. Translated, it gives CSALKDRTYAQYF.

This clonotype was seen ten or more times. The chain employs TRBV11-2 and TRBJ2-3; 12 bases match TRBD2. Germline CDR1 is SGHAT and CDR2 is FQNNGV. V dropped 5 bases and J dropped 5; count of bases not matched to a gene: 11. The CDR3 is 17 amino acids. Here the CDR3 reads CASSPPTSGRRLDTQYF. The DNA for the CDR3 is TGTGCCAGCAGCCCGCCGACTAGCGGGAGAAGACTAGATACGCAGTATTTT.

On this clonotype itself: It may be a read error: a sequence one base away is much more abundant. The chain links TRBV19 to TRBJ2-1; D unresolved. V lost 8 bases to trimming and J lost 7 bases, with 21 bases between them. Germline V lookup: CDR1 LNHDA, CDR2 SQIVND (reference sequence). This CDR3 comprises 15 residues. CDR3 in amino acids: CASALRDLGVNEQFF. The CDR3 nucleotides read TGTGCCAGTGCCCTTAGGGATCTAGGAGTTAATGAGCAGTTCTTC.

The J gene is TRBJ1-4, the V gene TRBV14; D remains ambiguous. Germline V CDR1 and CDR2: SGHDN, FVKESK. This CDR3 is 10 amino acids long. V lost 5 bases to trimming and J lost 10 bases, with 5 bases between them. The CDR3 nucleotides are TGTGCCAGCAGCACTGGAAAACTGTTTTTT. It codes for CASSTGKLFF.

This clonotype was seen many times. The chain carries TRBV9 and TRBJ1-3; D not certain. V lost 0 bases and J lost 0, with 7 bases in between. The CDR3 covers 15 residues. The germline V gene has CDR1 SGDLS and CDR2 YYNGEE. The CDR3 spells CASSVGIVSGNTIYF. CDR3 nucleotide sequence: TGTGCCAGCAGCGTAGGTATAGTCTCTGGAAACACCATATATTTT.

The rearrangement links TRBV6-1 to TRBJ2-6; 8 bases are a match to TRBD1. The J segment lost 2 bases and the V segment lost 5 bases, leaving 17 bases of the junction unmatched. The V gene's germline CDR1 is MNHNS and CDR2 SASEGT. The CDR3 has 20 residues. Here the CDR3 DNA reads TGTGCCAGCAGTTTTGGACCCTACCCGGACAGGGATACTGGGGCCAACGTCCTGACTTTC. Amino acids: CASSFGPYPDRDTGANVLTF.

This clonotype has a count of ten or more. The chain employs TRBV20-1 and TRBJ2-1, with D possibly being TRBD1 or TRBD2 (5 bases each). V was trimmed by 4 bases and J by 3 bases, leaving 19 bases between them. Germline loops: CDR1 DFQATT, CDR2 SNEGSKA (reference sequence). This CDR3 spans 16 amino acids. The CDR3 reads CSAKTVAGTLYNEQFF. The CDR3 bases are TGCAGTGCTAAGACCGTCGCAGGGACCCTCTACAATGAGCAGTTCTTC.

The sample holds many counts of this clonotype. This chain links TRBV20-1 with TRBJ2-3; 8 nucleotides match TRBD1. V shed 1 base, J shed 8 bases, and the junction held 11 bases outside the gene matches. The CDR3 extends over 15 amino acids. Germline values: CDR1 DFQATT, CDR2 SNEGSKA (reference sequence). The CDR3 here is CSARGRQGKSSTQYF. The CDR3 DNA follows: TGCAGTGCTAGAGGACGACAGGGGAAGTCATCTACGCAGTATTTT.

This clonotype was seen at least ten times. The genes are TRBV5-5 and TRBJ2-6, with TRBD1 as a possible D gene (6 bases). CDR1 SGHKS and CDR2 YYEKEE come from the germline V gene (reference sequence). The ends were cut back, 0 bases at V and 4 bases at J, with 14 bases in the middle. The CDR3 contains 17 residues. The CDR3 loop reads CASSLAAVGTGANVLTF. The DNA of the CDR3 is TGTGCCAGCAGCTTGGCGGCAGTAGGGACAGGGGCCAACGTCCTGACTTTC.

At least ten counts were recorded for this clonotype. This chain connects TRBV20-1 to TRBJ1-6, with TRBD1 matching over 7 bases. This CDR3 is built from 15 residues. Trimming took 3 bases from V and 10 from J; bases not matched to a gene: 12. Germline CDR1 and CDR2: DFQATT and SNEGSKA (reference sequence). CDR3 loop: CSASTTNQGDSPLHF. The CDR3 coding sequence is TGCAGTGCTAGTACAACAAACCAGGGGGACTCACCCCTCCACTTT.